Sequencing of this T cell receptor (beta chain) was carried out in a study of T-cell reconstitution after alpha-beta-depleted transplantation in children. General study points: Several hundred expanded graft clones reportedly supplied alpha-beta T cells about two months after transplant. Surviving recipient T cells and thymic progenitors underlay high day-60 TCRbeta diversity in some patients.

Unique molecular identifiers were built into the TCRbeta library. TCRdb recomputed calls from the PCR reads with MiXCR, one row per CDR3 protein. The sample holds about 980,000 distinct CDR3 sequences, under 30% seen once. This clonotype was counted only a few times. The target antigen is unknown. The sample consisted of PBMCs, mostly from graft donor cells, taken 360 days after TCRalphabeta/CD19-depleted stem cell transplant. The TCR originated in a boy under two years old who had a stem cell transplant for SCID, so the T cells may come from the graft donor.

The CDR3 sequence: CSAKDRGDGYTF. CDR3 coding DNA: TGCAGCGCCAAGGACAGGGGGGATGGCTACACCTTC. The rearrangement joins TRBV29-1 to TRBJ1-2; 10 bases are a match to TRBD1. The trim removed 7 bases at V and 6 bases at J, leaving 5 bases unmatched. The CDR3 totals 12 residues. Germline V gene sequence: CDR1 SQVTM, CDR2 ANQGSEA.